Listed here are 25 T cell receptor beta chains from one sample, sequenced in a study of cytomegalovirus exposure and HLA in healthy donors. Primers included in the PCR were 60 Vbeta and 13 Jbeta primers. Repertoires were generated with immunoSEQ multiplex PCR, while TCRdb's copy carries only in-frame clones and drops some. The sample shows roughly 180,000 clones, roughly 80% of them seen only once. Sequencing input: PBMCs. The receptors shown here come from a man younger than 45 in good health and CMV-seronegative.

Only a few counts were recorded for this clone. This chain uses TRBV10-3 with TRBJ1-1; tentative D call: TRBD1 (6 bases). CDR3 length: 14 residues. The germline gives CDR1 ENHRY, CDR2 SYGVKD. Trimming cost V 6 bases and J 0 bases, with 11 bases left between them. In DNA, the CDR3 is TGTGCCATCAGGGACAGCCTCCTGAACACTGAAGCTTTCTTT. Translation: CAIRDSLLNTEAFF.

The rearrangement links TRBV5-1 to TRBJ2-3; 8 nucleotides line up with TRBD1. The CDR3 runs to 14 residues. Per germline, CDR1 SGHRS and CDR2 YFSETQ. V lost 0 bases to trimming and J lost 5 bases; unmatched junction nucleotides: 2. The CDR3: CASSLAGGLDTQYF. The DNA of the CDR3 is TGCGCCAGCAGCTTGGCAGGGGGCTTAGATACGCAGTATTTT.

The rearrangement uses TRBV19 and TRBJ2-2; TRBD1 agrees at 9 bases. This CDR3 comprises 17 residues. Unmatched junction bases numbered 6, after V lost 4 bases and J lost 0 bases. The germline CDR1 and CDR2 sequences are LNHDA and SQIVND (reference sequence). For the CDR3, the DNA is TGTGCCAGTAGTACCCACAGGGGGCTAGCGAACACCGGGGAGCTGTTTTTT. Translating it yields CASSTHRGLANTGELFF.

This clone was detected once. This rearrangement joins TRBV5-4 to TRBJ2-5; D gene uncertain. V was trimmed by 4 bases and J by 5 bases, leaving 12 bases between them. From germline, CDR1 is SGHNT and CDR2 YYREEE (reference sequence). This CDR3 region has 13 residues. CDR3 sequence reads: CASSRPEEETQYF. CDR3 bases: TGTGCCAGCAGCCGCCCCGAGGAGGAGACCCAGTACTTC. The variable domain in full, completed from reference TRBV5-4 and TRBJ2-5, reads ETGVTQSPTHLIKTRGQQVTLRCSSQSGHNTVSWYQQALGQGPQFIFQYYREEENGRGNFPPRFSGLQFPNYSSELNVNALELDDSALYLCASSRPEEETQYFGPGTRLLVL.

This clone was counted a few times. The chain employs TRBV5-1 and TRBJ2-7; TRBD1 matches at 8 bases. V lost 1 base to trimming and J lost 3 bases; unmatched junction nucleotides: 6. Germline CDR1 SGHRS, CDR2 YFSETQ. The CDR3 is 15 residues long. CDR3 residues: CASSLRSGGHYEQYF. CDR3 nucleotide sequence: TGCGCCAGCAGCTTGAGGTCAGGGGGCCACTACGAGCAGTACTTC. The full variable domain, its missing parts supplied by reference TRBV5-1 and TRBJ2-7, is KAGVTQTPRYLIKTRGQQVTLSCSPISGHRSVSWYQQTPGQGLQFLFEYFSETQRNKGNFPGRFSGRQFSNSRSEMNVSTLELGDSALYLCASSLRSGGHYEQYFGPGTRLTVT.

The V gene is TRBV18, the J gene TRBJ2-3; TRBD2 matches 9 bases. V shed 1 base and J 3 bases; nucleotides not matched to a gene: 11. The CDR3 is 18 amino acids. Germline V gives CDR1 KGHSH, CDR2 LQKENI. The CDR3 is CASSPRKGGTSKTDTQYF. CDR3 DNA: TGTGCCAGCTCACCACGGAAAGGCGGGACTAGCAAGACAGATACGCAGTATTTT.

The rearrangement links TRBV25-1 to TRBJ2-2, with TRBD1 identical over 8 bases. After removal of 0 bases from V and 4 bases from J, the junction contained 1 base not matched to a gene. The CDR3 runs 15 residues. The germline V gene has CDR1 MGHDK and CDR2 SYGVNS. CDR3 amino acids: CASSEYGTGTGELFF. For the CDR3, the DNA is TGTGCCAGCAGTGAATACGGGACAGGCACCGGGGAGCTGTTTTTT. Using reference TRBV25-1 and TRBJ2-2 for the parts outside the CDR3, the full variable domain is EADIYQTPRYLVIGTGKKITLECSQTMGHDKMYWYQQDPGMELHLIHYSYGVNSTEKGDLSSESTVSRIRTEHFPLTLESARPSHTSQYLCASSEYGTGTGELFFGEGSRLTVL.

The rearrangement uses TRBV7-8 and TRBJ2-1, with D unresolved. CDR1 and CDR2 (germline): SGHVS, FQNEAQ. V lost 0 bases, J lost 0 bases, and 9 bases lay in between. The CDR3 has 16 amino acids. The CDR3 nucleotides are TGTGCCAGCAGCTTAGCGGCTTCCACCTCCTACAATGAGCAGTTCTTC. Translation gives CASSLAASTSYNEQFF.

This chain connects TRBV6-1 to TRBJ2-7; perhaps TRBD1 as D (6 bases). V was trimmed by 7 bases and J by 4 bases, leaving 14 bases between them. Per the germline V gene, CDR1 is MNHNS and CDR2 is SASEGT. The CDR3 sequence is 13 residues long. CDR3 loop: CASNRRDMYEQYF. In DNA, the CDR3 is TGTGCCAGCAACCGCCGGGACATGTACGAGCAGTACTTC.

The V call is TRBV27, the J call TRBJ1-2; 7 nucleotides match TRBD1. CDR1 is MNHEY, CDR2 SMNVEV, per germline (reference sequence). V was clipped by 3 bases and J by 3 bases; unmatched bases: 7. CDR3 size: 15 residues. This chain's CDR3 is CASSFPRGGHYGYTF. The CDR3 DNA sequence: TGTGCCAGCAGTTTTCCGAGAGGGGGCCACTATGGCTACACCTTC.

This clone was observed a few times. V and J are TRBV15 and TRBJ2-4; no definite D call. V dropped 9 bases and J dropped 1 base, with 10 bases sitting between them. The CDR3 extends over 13 amino acids. Germline CDR1 and CDR2: LNHNV and YYDKDF (reference sequence). CDR3 bases: TGTGCCACATCCAACTACGCCAAAAACATTCAGTACTTC. Protein sequence: CATSNYAKNIQYF.

About this clone: In the same sample, other DNA sequences code for this CDR3. The genes are TRBV19 and TRBJ1-5; 7 nucleotides match TRBD1. Germline assignment: CDR1 LNHDA and CDR2 SQIVND (reference sequence). After removal of 7 bases from V and 13 bases from J, the junction contained 10 bases not matched to a gene. The CDR3 spans 12 residues. CDR3 protein: CASITKQGQQHF. DNA of the CDR3: TGTGCCAGTATTACGAAACAGGGACAGCAGCATTTT.

In the case of this clone: The junction departs from germline at one end; a sequencing error may be responsible. The gene calls are TRBV7-9 and TRBJ1-2; D may be TRBD1 (6 bases). The CDR3 has 12 residues. Germline-derived CDR1 and CDR2 are SEHNR and FQNEAQ (reference sequence). The CDR3 sequence: CSSSLSGAGYTF. The CDR3 nucleotides read TGTTCCAGCAGCTTATCAGGGGCTGGCTACACCTTC.

This chain connects TRBV29-1 to TRBJ2-5, with 13 bases identical to TRBD2. After removal of 0 bases from V and 4 bases from J, the junction contained 14 bases not matched to a gene. The CDR3 sequence is 19 residues long. Germline lookup yields CDR1 SQVTM and CDR2 ANQGSEA. The CDR3 bases are TGCAGCGTTGAAGATGAGGGACTAGCGGGAAGGTTCCGGGCAGAGACCCAGTACTTC. Translated: CSVEDEGLAGRFRAETQYF.

The chain combines TRBV5-1 with TRBJ2-7; 10 bases agree with TRBD2. This CDR3 spans 17 amino acids. Trimming at V came to 4 bases and at J to 0 bases, leaving 10 bases not matched to a gene. The germline gives CDR1 SGHRS, CDR2 YFSETQ. In DNA, the CDR3 is TGCGCCAGCAGCCTGTTTGAGCGGGGGGGCAGCTCCTACGAGCAGTACTTC. This codes for CASSLFERGGSSYEQYF. The full variable domain, with the rest looked up from reference TRBV5-1 and TRBJ2-7, is KAGVTQTPRYLIKTRGQQVTLSCSPISGHRSVSWYQQTPGQGLQFLFEYFSETQRNKGNFPGRFSGRQFSNSRSEMNVSTLELGDSALYLCASSLFERGGSSYEQYFGPGTRLTVT.

The chain carries TRBV18 and TRBJ2-3; 10 bases fit TRBD2. The CDR3 has 16 amino acids. Trimming removed 2 bases from V and 3 bases from J; junction bases left unmatched: 5. From germline, CDR1 is KGHSH and CDR2 LQKENI. The CDR3 DNA reads as TGTGCCAGCTCACCAAGTCGTAGCGGGAGGACAGATACGCAGTATTTT. It specifies CASSPSRSGRTDTQYF.

This clone showed up just once. The chain carries TRBV11-1 and TRBJ2-6; D gene unclear. Trimming removed 2 bases at V and 0 bases at J, with 11 bases between. The CDR3 loop spans 17 amino acids. The germline CDR1 and CDR2 sequences are SGHAT and FQDESV (reference sequence). The CDR3 nucleotides are TGTGCCAGCAGCTTAAACCCGCTACCCTCTGGGGCCAACGTCCTGACTTTC. It specifies CASSLNPLPSGANVLTF.

This clone was seen just once. The chain is built from TRBV28 and TRBJ2-5; 7 positions match TRBD1. Per germline, CDR1 MDHEN and CDR2 SYDVKM. This CDR3 has 13 residues. Losses at the gene ends were 7 bases for V and 5 bases for J; bases not matched to a gene: 7. CDR3 in DNA: TGTGCCAGCACCACCTGGGACAGCGAGACCCAGTACTTC. Translated, it gives CASTTWDSETQYF.

The CDR3 here is CASSPRTNTGYNEQFF. CDR3 nucleotide sequence: TGCGCCAGCAGCCCGCGGACTAACACCGGGTACAATGAGCAGTTCTTC. This sequence joins TRBV5-1 and TRBJ2-1; D perhaps matches TRBD2 (6 bases). The germline V gene encodes CDR1 SGHRS and CDR2 YFSETQ. Trimming shortened V by 4 bases and J by 4 bases, and 18 bases separated the two germline ends. The CDR3 is 16 residues long.

The chain joins TRBV6-6 to TRBJ2-5, with 14 nucleotides matching TRBD2. Trimming cost V 6 bases and J 3 bases; bases outside gene matches: 3. There are 15 residues in the CDR3. Germline V gives CDR1 MNHNY, CDR2 SVGAGI (reference sequence). This CDR3 reads CASSWGLAGEETQYF. CDR3 nucleotide sequence: TGTGCCAGCAGCTGGGGACTAGCGGGAGAAGAGACCCAGTACTTC.

The J gene is TRBJ2-7, the V gene TRBV19, with 9 bases that match TRBD1. The V gene's germline CDR1 is LNHDA and CDR2 SQIVND (reference sequence). Losses at the gene ends were 3 bases for V and 3 bases for J; bases not matched to a gene: 3. CDR3 length: 14 residues. In nucleotides, the CDR3 is TGTGCCAGTAGTATCTGGACAGGGGACTACGAGCAGTACTTC. This codes for CASSIWTGDYEQYF. The full variable domain, in which reference TRBV19 and TRBJ2-7 provide the parts outside the CDR3, is DGGITQSPKYLFRKEGQNVTLSCEQNLNHDAMYWYRQDPGQGLRLIYYSQIVNDFQKGDIAEGYSVSREKKESFPLTVTSAQKNPTAFYLCASSIWTGDYEQYFGPGTRLTVT.

The chain employs TRBV2 and TRBJ2-5; D remains unclear. V was clipped by 3 bases and J by 1 base, with 6 bases between them. Germline V gene data show CDR1 as SNHLY and CDR2 as FYNNEI. The CDR3 runs to 13 residues. CDR3 residues: CASSDVSQETQYF. CDR3 coding DNA: TGTGCCAGCAGTGATGTCAGCCAAGAGACCCAGTACTTC.

This clone was observed once. V is TRBV19 and J is TRBJ1-1; D gene ambiguous. This CDR3 region has 14 residues. Germline values: CDR1 LNHDA, CDR2 SQIVND (reference sequence). V lost 2 bases, J lost 4 bases, and 11 bases lay in between. The CDR3 nucleotides are TGTGCCAGTAGTATAAATTTCCTGAGCACTGAAGCTTTCTTT. Translation gives CASSINFLSTEAFF.

The chain uses TRBV14 and TRBJ2-1; the match to TRBD1 covers 7 bases. The CDR3 consists of 14 residues. Germline V gene lookup returns CDR1 SGHDN and CDR2 FVKESK. V lost 4 bases, J lost 8 bases, and 8 bases stayed unmatched. CDR3: CASSRKQGYDEQFF. The DNA of the CDR3 is TGTGCCAGCAGCCGAAAACAGGGGTACGATGAGCAGTTCTTC.

Concerning this clone itself: The same CDR3 also results from other DNA sequences found in this sample. The gene calls are TRBV28 and TRBJ2-7; D unresolved. Germline loops: CDR1 MDHEN, CDR2 SYDVKM. V was cut by 3 bases and J by 1 base, with 7 bases left in between. This CDR3 is 13 amino acids long. The CDR3 here is CASSLGQSYEQYF. The DNA for the CDR3 is TGTGCCAGCAGTTTGGGCCAGTCCTACGAGCAGTACTTC.